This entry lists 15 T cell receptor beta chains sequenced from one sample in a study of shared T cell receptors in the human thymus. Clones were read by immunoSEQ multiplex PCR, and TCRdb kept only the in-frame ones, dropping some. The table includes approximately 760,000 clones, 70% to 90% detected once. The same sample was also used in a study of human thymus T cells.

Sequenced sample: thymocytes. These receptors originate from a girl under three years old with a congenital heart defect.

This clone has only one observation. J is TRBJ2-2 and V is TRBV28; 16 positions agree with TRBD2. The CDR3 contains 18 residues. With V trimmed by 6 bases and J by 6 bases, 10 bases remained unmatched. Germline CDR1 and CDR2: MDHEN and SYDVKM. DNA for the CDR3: TGTGCCAGCAGCCGCGGCCCCGGGACTAGCGGGGGGGCCGGGGAGCTGTTTTTT. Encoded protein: CASSRGPGTSGGAGELFF.

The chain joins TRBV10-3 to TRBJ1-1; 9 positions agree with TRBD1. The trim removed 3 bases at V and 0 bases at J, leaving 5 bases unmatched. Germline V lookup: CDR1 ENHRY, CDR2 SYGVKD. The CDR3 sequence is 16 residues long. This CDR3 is CAISDKGTGLNTEAFF. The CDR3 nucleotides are TGTGCCATCAGTGATAAGGGGACAGGGCTGAACACTGAAGCTTTCTTT.

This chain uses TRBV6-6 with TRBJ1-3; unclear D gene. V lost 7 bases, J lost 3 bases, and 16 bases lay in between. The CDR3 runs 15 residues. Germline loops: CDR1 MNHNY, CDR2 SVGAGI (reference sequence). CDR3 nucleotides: TGTGCCAGCAAGCAGCGGGAGGAAGTTGGAAACACCATATATTTT. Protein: CASKQREEVGNTIYF.

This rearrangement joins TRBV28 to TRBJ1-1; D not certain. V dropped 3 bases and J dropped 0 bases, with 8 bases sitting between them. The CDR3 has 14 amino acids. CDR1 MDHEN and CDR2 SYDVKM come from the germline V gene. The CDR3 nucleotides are TGTGCCAGCAGTTTTAATTCTGTGAACACTGAAGCTTTCTTT. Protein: CASSFNSVNTEAFF.

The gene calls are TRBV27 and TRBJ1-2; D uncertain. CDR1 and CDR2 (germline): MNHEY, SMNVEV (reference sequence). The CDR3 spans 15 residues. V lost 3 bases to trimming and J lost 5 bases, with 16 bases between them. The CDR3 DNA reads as TGTGCCAGCAGTTTTACCTACTCGAGCGCTTATGGCTACACCTTC. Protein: CASSFTYSSAYGYTF.

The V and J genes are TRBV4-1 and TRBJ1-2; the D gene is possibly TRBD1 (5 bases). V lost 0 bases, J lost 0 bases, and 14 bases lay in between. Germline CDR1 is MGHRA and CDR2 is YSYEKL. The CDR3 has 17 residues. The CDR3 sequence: CASSQDLQGSANYGYTF. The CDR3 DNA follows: TGCGCCAGCAGCCAAGATCTCCAGGGATCAGCTAACTATGGCTACACCTTC.

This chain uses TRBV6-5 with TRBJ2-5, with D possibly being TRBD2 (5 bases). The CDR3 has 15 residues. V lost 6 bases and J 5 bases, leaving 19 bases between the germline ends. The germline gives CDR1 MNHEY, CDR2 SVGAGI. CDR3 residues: CASSRTARLGETQYF. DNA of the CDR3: TGTGCCAGCAGCCGGACTGCTCGACTCGGGGAGACCCAGTACTTC.

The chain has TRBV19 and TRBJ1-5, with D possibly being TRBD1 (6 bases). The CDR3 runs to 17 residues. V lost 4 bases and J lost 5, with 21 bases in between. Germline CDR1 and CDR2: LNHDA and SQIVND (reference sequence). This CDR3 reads CASSTRTPPDSYQPQHF. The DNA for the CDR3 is TGTGCCAGTAGTACCCGAACACCCCCGGACAGTTATCAGCCCCAGCATTTT.

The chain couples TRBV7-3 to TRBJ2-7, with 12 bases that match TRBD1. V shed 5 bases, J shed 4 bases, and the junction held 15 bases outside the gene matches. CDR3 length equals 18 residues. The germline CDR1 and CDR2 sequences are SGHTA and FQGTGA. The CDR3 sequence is CASSAAGTGGAGSYEQYF. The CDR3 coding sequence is TGTGCCAGCAGCGCGGCCGGGACAGGGGGCGCGGGATCGTACGAGCAGTACTTC.

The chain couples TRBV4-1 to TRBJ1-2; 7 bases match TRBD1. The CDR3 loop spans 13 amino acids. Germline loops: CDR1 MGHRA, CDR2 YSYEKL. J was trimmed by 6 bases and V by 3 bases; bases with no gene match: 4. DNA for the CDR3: TGCGCCAGCAGCCATAACAGGGGCCATGGCTACACCTTC. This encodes CASSHNRGHGYTF.

The CDR3 DNA sequence: TGTGCCTGGCAAGAGAATGAAAAACTGTTTTTT. Its protein is CAWQENEKLFF. V and J are TRBV30 and TRBJ1-4; unclear D gene. This CDR3 spans 11 amino acids. V lost 5 bases, J lost 5 bases, and 6 bases lay in between. Germline V gene sequence: CDR1 GTSNPN, CDR2 SVGIG (reference sequence).

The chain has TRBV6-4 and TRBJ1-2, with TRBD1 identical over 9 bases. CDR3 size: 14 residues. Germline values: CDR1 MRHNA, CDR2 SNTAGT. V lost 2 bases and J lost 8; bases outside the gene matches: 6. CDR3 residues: CASSDHRGRRGYTF. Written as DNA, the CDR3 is TGTGCCAGCAGTGACCACAGGGGGCGTCGGGGCTACACCTTC.

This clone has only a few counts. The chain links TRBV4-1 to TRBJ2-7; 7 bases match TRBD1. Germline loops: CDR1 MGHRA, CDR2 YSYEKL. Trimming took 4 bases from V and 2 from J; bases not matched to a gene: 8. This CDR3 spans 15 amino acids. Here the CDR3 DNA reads TGCGCCAGCAGCCCGAGGACAGGCCCTACCTACGAGCAGTACTTC. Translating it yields CASSPRTGPTYEQYF.

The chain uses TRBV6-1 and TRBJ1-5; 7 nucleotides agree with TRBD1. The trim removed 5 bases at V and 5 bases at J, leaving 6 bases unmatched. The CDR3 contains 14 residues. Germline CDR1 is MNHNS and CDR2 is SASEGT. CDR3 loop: CASSIGQAYQPQHF. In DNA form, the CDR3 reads TGTGCCAGCAGTATTGGACAGGCTTATCAGCCCCAGCATTTT.

CDR3 sequence reads: CASSPAGVAGGTNTGELFF. The CDR3 coding sequence is TGTGCCAGCAGCCCCGCCGGGGTAGCGGGGGGAACTAACACCGGGGAGCTGTTTTTT. J is TRBJ2-2 and V is TRBV7-9; 10 bases fit TRBD2. CDR1 is SEHNR and CDR2 is FQNEAQ in the germline V gene (reference sequence). V trimming: 5 bases; J trimming: 2 bases; junction bases outside the gene matches: 14. CDR3 length: 19 residues.